This T cell receptor (beta chain) is drawn from a study of CD8+ T cells in alopecia areata. Study summary: Treated patients received oral tofacitinib, 5 to 10 mg twice daily.

Sample treatment: oral pan-JAK inhibitor, 5-10 mg twice daily. Peripheral blood and lesional scalp punch biopsies were taken from alopecia areata patients. Extraction and reverse transcription of RNA yielded cDNA as the sequencing template. TCRdb's table, derived via immunoSEQ multiplex PCR, lists solely in-frame clones and lacks some. The sample has about 100,000 clones, roughly 46% seen once. The CDR3 runs 15 residues. The germline CDR1 and CDR2 sequences are MNHEY and SMNVEV (reference sequence). Between the trimmed V and J ends, which lost 5 bases and 0 bases, there was a span of 12 bases. This clone was seen only a few times.

The sequence was collected from a human donor with alopecia areata. The chain combines TRBV27 with TRBJ2-3; no definite D call. The sequenced sample was CD8+ T cells sorted from blood, obtained at week 24, from a patient treated with tofacitinib. Here the CDR3 DNA reads TGTGCCAGCAGTCAAGCTCTGCTAAGCACAGATACGCAGTATTTT. Amino acids: CASSQALLSTDTQYF.